The sequence of this TCR beta chain was determined in a study of post-analysis software for immune sequencing data. Unique molecular identifiers tagged the TCR beta cDNA libraries. TCRdb fed the PCR reads into MiXCR, producing one record per CDR3 protein. The sample consists of roughly 730,000 distinct CDR3 sequences, roughly 27% of them appearing once. Concerning this clonotype: Antigen: not known.

Germline-derived CDR1 and CDR2 are LNHNV and YYDKDF (reference sequence). Trimming removed 5 bases from V and 3 bases from J, with 11 bases in between. The CDR3 totals 13 residues. Regarding the study as a whole: TRBV segments more frequent in patients than in controls numbered roughly 5 and included TRBV5-6, TRBV5-1 and TRBV20-1.

The rearrangement uses TRBV15 and TRBJ2-7; tentative D call: TRBD1 (6 bases). The sequence derives from a girl aged 5 to 17 with multiple sclerosis. The sequenced sample was blood. CDR3 sequence (DNA): TGTGCCACCAGCTACCGACAGGACTACGAGCAGTACTTC. Protein sequence: CATSYRQDYEQYF.